This T cell receptor (beta chain) came from a study of T cell changes during pregnancy in multiple sclerosis. Trimming took 7 bases from V and 1 from J; bases not matched to a gene: 15. Per germline, CDR1 SNHLY and CDR2 FYNNEI. The CDR3 extends over 17 amino acids. Measured with immunoSEQ multiplex PCR; TCRdb has only the in-frame clones, and not every one. Altogether under 50,000 clones are present, 93% being singletons, with the ten largest covering roughly 3.9%. Material: CD8+ T cells from peripheral blood mononuclear cells, obtained after pregnancy. The V call is TRBV2, the J call TRBJ2-5; TRBD1 aligns across 7 bases. The receptor comes from a female donor with multiple sclerosis, enrolled in a pregnancy study. The CDR3 is CASTWIKGQPPQETQYF. The CDR3 DNA reads TGTGCCAGCACTTGGATCAAGGGACAGCCACCCCAAGAGACCCAGTACTTC. Using reference TRBV2 and TRBJ2-5 for the parts outside the CDR3, the full variable domain is EPEVTQTPSHQVTQMGQEVILRCVPISNHLYFYWYRQILGQKVEFLVSFYNNEISEKSEIFDDQFSVERPDGSNFTLKIRSTKLEDSAMYFCASTWIKGQPPQETQYFGPGTRLLVL.